This T cell receptor beta chain is drawn from a study of shared clonotypes between healthy human individuals. Using 200 ng DNA, approximately 30,000 T cell genomes, the sorted-subset replicate PCRs were run. Assay: immunoSEQ multiplex PCR; the TCRdb copy retains only in-frame clones and omits some. The table includes 2.5 million or so clones, more than 80% detected once. V lost 5 bases and J 2 bases, leaving 13 bases between the germline ends. The germline V gene has CDR1 LNHDA and CDR2 SQIVND (reference sequence). This CDR3 spans 14 amino acids. The sample was naive CD4+ T cells sorted from blood. The subset is: CD45RA+ positively selected. The TCR sequence derives from a man between 18 and 35 years old in good health. The V call is TRBV19, the J call TRBJ2-7; no clear D. CDR3 loop: CASSSLSVPYEQYF. DNA for the CDR3: TGTGCCAGTAGTTCCCTATCGGTCCCCTACGAGCAGTACTTC.